This passage covers 17 T cell receptor beta chains from one sample sequenced in a study of T cell clonotyping in hematopoietic cell transplantation. This table comes from immunoSEQ multiplex PCR, and its TCRdb copy is limited to in-frame clones, with some not included. The sample has 13,000 to 15,000 clones, around 98% seen once. The sequences come from peripheral blood mononuclear cells, collected 30 days after allogeneic stem cell transplant. The origin of the receptors is a female patient aged 50 to 60 who had an allogeneic stem cell transplant from an unrelated donor, so T cells may come from the graft donor. Some clones in this sample may be carry-over from other donors' samples.

The chain couples TRBV10-2 to TRBJ1-2, with a weak D call TRBD1 (5 bases). The CDR3 has 14 residues. In germline, CDR1 is WSHSY, CDR2 SAAADI. V dropped 4 bases and J dropped 6 bases, with 15 bases sitting between them. In nucleotides, the CDR3 is TGCGCCAGCAGTGTACCGGGGGATCCAAATGGCTACACCTTC. It is translated as CASSVPGDPNGYTF.

J is TRBJ2-1 and V is TRBV2; 8 bases line up with TRBD1. The CDR3 sequence is 17 residues long. Germline V gives CDR1 SNHLY, CDR2 FYNNEI. Trimming cost V 6 bases and J 3 bases; bases outside gene matches: 13. CDR3 DNA: TGTGCCAGCAGGAGGTTCCAGACAGGGGATTTCTACAATGAGCAGTTCTTC. Protein product: CASRRFQTGDFYNEQFF. The full variable domain, in which reference TRBV2 and TRBJ2-1 provide the parts outside the CDR3, is EPEVTQTPSHQVTQMGQEVILRCVPISNHLYFYWYRQILGQKVEFLVSFYNNEISEKSEIFDDQFSVERPDGSNFTLKIRSTKLEDSAMYFCASRRFQTGDFYNEQFFGPGTRLTVL.

This clone has just one count. The rearrangement joins TRBV7-6 to TRBJ1-5; 8 bases fit TRBD1. V was pared by 4 bases and J by 5 bases, with 7 bases of the junction left unmatched. The CDR3 loop spans 15 amino acids. Germline CDR1 reads SGHVS; CDR2 reads FNYEAQ. For the CDR3, the DNA is TGTGCCAGCAGCTCCGGACAGGGAGGGCATCAGCCCCAGCATTTT. Residues: CASSSGQGGHQPQHF.

This chain joins TRBV10-1 and TRBJ1-2; D gene unclear. The germline V gene has CDR1 WNHNN and CDR2 SYGVQD (reference sequence). Trimming removed 10 bases from V and 0 bases from J, with 9 bases in between. CDR3 length: 12 amino acids. Here the CDR3 reads CATGHPNYGYTF. The CDR3 bases are TGCGCCACTGGCCATCCTAACTATGGCTACACCTTC.

The chain combines TRBV5-4 with TRBJ1-1; D is possibly TRBD1 (5 bases). Trimming pared 0 bases from V and 3 bases from J, leaving 9 bases between. This CDR3 has 14 residues. From germline, CDR1 is SGHNT and CDR2 YYREEE (reference sequence). CDR3 sequence: CASSLVRGDTEAFF. CDR3 nucleotide sequence: TGTGCCAGCAGCTTGGTTCGGGGGGACACTGAAGCTTTCTTT.

The rearrangement joins TRBV6-6 to TRBJ1-1; D is perhaps TRBD1 (6 bases). Germline CDR1 reads MNHNY; CDR2 reads SVGAGI (reference sequence). Trimming removed 7 bases at V and 1 base at J, with 16 bases between. The CDR3 contains 15 residues. CDR3 sequence (DNA): TGTGCCAGCACTCTACTGGGGACACAGAACACTGAAGCTTTCTTT. Translating it yields CASTLLGTQNTEAFF.

This chain uses TRBV7-3 with TRBJ2-3, with 9 bases lining up with TRBD1. The V gene end was trimmed by 6 bases and the J gene end by 2 bases; junction bases not matched to a gene: 3. In germline, CDR1 is SGHTA, CDR2 FQGTGA. This CDR3 has 14 amino acids. The CDR3 DNA reads TGTGCCAGCAGAAAACAGGGGGCCACAGATACGCAGTATTTT. Protein product: CASRKQGATDTQYF. Full variable domain (outside the CDR3, taken from reference TRBV7-3 and TRBJ2-3): GAGVSQTPSNKVTEKGKYVELRCDPISGHTALYWYRQSLGQGPEFLIYFQGTGAADDSGLPNDRFFAVRPEGSVSTLKIQRTERGDSAVYLCASRKQGATDTQYFGPGTRLTVL.

The genes are TRBV30 and TRBJ2-4, with 9 bases aligning to TRBD1. The ends lost 3 bases at V and 7 bases at J; junction bases unmatched: 13. The CDR3 runs 16 residues. Germline lookup yields CDR1 GTSNPN and CDR2 SVGIG (reference sequence). The CDR3 coding sequence is TGTGCCTGGAGCCGACAGGGGGTCCGTGTGGGGAACATTCAGTACTTC. It codes for CAWSRQGVRVGNIQYF.

DNA of the CDR3: TGTGCCAGCACAGGGGGTCTGAATGAAAAACTGTTTTTT. It encodes CASTGGLNEKLFF. The V and J genes are TRBV5-8 and TRBJ1-4; TRBD1 aligns across 7 bases. Germline loops: CDR1 SGHTS, CDR2 YDEGEE. The V gene end was trimmed by 6 bases and the J gene end by 5 bases; junction bases not matched to a gene: 4. CDR3 length equals 13 residues.

This chain connects TRBV6-5 to TRBJ1-1; the D is unclear. The germline V and J ends were trimmed by 7 bases and 1 base, with 4 bases remaining between them. Germline V CDR1 and CDR2: MNHEY, SVGAGI. The CDR3 totals 11 residues. The CDR3 region has the DNA TGTGCCAGCACCGGGAACACTGAAGCTTTCTTT. It yields the protein CASTGNTEAFF.

This rearrangement joins TRBV5-6 to TRBJ2-7; D is tentatively TRBD1 or TRBD2 (7 bases each). V was shortened by 2 bases and J by 3 bases, with 12 bases between the two germline ends. The CDR3 totals 14 residues. Looked up from germline, CDR1 is SGHDT and CDR2 is YYEEEE. CDR3: CASSFPGGVYEQYF. The CDR3 DNA follows: TGTGCCAGCAGCTTCCCAGGGGGGGTCTACGAGCAGTACTTC.

V usage is TRBV7-9 and J usage is TRBJ1-5; D uncertain. This CDR3 region has 13 residues. Trimming took off 5 bases at V and 6 bases at J, with 11 bases between the two ends. Germline V gives CDR1 SEHNR, CDR2 FQNEAQ (reference sequence). CDR3 sequence: CASSREAGQPQHF. DNA of the CDR3: TGTGCCAGCAGCCGAGAGGCAGGTCAGCCCCAGCATTTT.

This chain links TRBV7-9 with TRBJ2-6, with 10 bases identical to TRBD2. CDR1 and CDR2 from the germline V gene are SEHNR and FQNEAQ (reference sequence). V was clipped by 5 bases and J by 0 bases; unmatched bases: 4. The CDR3 loop spans 17 amino acids. The CDR3 reads CASSVLAGYSGANVLTF. CDR3 sequence (DNA): TGTGCCAGCAGCGTACTAGCGGGGTACTCTGGGGCCAACGTCCTGACTTTC.

This chain connects TRBV11-2 to TRBJ1-2; possible D gene TRBD1, 6 bases. The length of the CDR3 is 15 residues. The V gene's germline CDR1 is SGHAT and CDR2 FQNNGV. The V end was cut by 5 bases, the J end by 4 bases, with 17 bases between. CDR3 residues: CASSAQTGAGYGYTF. DNA for the CDR3: TGTGCCAGCAGCGCCCAAACGGGGGCGGGCTATGGCTACACCTTC.

The chain has TRBV6-5 and TRBJ2-7; D not certain. Germline CDR1 MNHEY, CDR2 SVGAGI. The V end was cut by 2 bases, the J end by 6 bases, with 11 bases between. The CDR3 runs 13 residues. As DNA, the CDR3 is TGTGCCAGCAGTTACCTCCCTTGGACCGAGCAGTACTTC. This encodes CASSYLPWTEQYF.

This clone occurred once. The CDR3 bases are TGCGCCAGCAGCCCAGGAAGGACAGGGAAAGGGGGCTACACCTTC. The encoded protein is CASSPGRTGKGGYTF. The chain joins TRBV5-1 to TRBJ1-2, with 8 bases fitting TRBD1. The CDR3 covers 15 residues. Looked up from germline, CDR1 is SGHRS and CDR2 is YFSETQ. V trimming: 4 bases; J trimming: 8 bases; junction bases outside the gene matches: 13.

The V and J genes are TRBV10-2 and TRBJ1-2; D gene ambiguous. Germline V gene sequence: CDR1 WSHSY, CDR2 SAAADI. The CDR3 spans 17 residues. V lost 7 bases to trimming and J lost 2 bases, with 23 bases between them. The chain's CDR3 is CASIPPPRRYSNYGYTF. In DNA, the CDR3 is TGCGCCAGCATCCCCCCGCCCCGGAGATATTCGAACTATGGCTACACCTTC.